This T cell receptor (beta chain) was captured by sequencing in a study of blood T cell repertoires in COVID-19. Overall study: The cDNA or gDNA used as material had been derived from T cells, B-cell-depleted T cells, or PBMCs.

In germline, CDR1 is SGDLS, CDR2 YYNGEE. Trimming removed 3 bases at V and 0 bases at J, with 10 bases between. The CDR3 spans 15 residues. Per the original data handling: Reference gene primer amplification gave estimated nucleated cell counts. TCRdb keeps only in-frame clones here, not all; method: immunoSEQ multiplex PCR. V and J calls and clone size are those listed in that table; D and trimming were worked out from the DNA. The data show 250,000 to 300,000 clones, about nine tenths seen once. The chain is built from TRBV9 and TRBJ1-5; tentative D call: TRBD1 (6 bases). What was sequenced was peripheral blood. This clonotype originated in a woman in her forties or fifties who had recovered from COVID-19. The CDR3 sequence is CASSERGNSNQPQHF. The CDR3 bases are TGTGCCAGCAGCGAGAGGGGGAATAGCAATCAGCCCCAGCATTTT.